This is a list of T cell receptor beta chains from one sample in a study of CD8+CD57+ T cells in acquired aplastic anemia. One entry per CDR3 protein results from TCRdb running MiXCR on the reads. The sample contains about 160,000 distinct CDR3 sequences, around 45% of which appear only once. The specimen sequenced was sorted CD4+, CD8+, or CD8+CD57+ T cells (not recorded which) from PBMCs. These receptors were taken from a human donor in good health. The CDR3 runs from the conserved cysteine through the conserved F or W. The D gene is left open where the match is weak. A row's size may be missing; if present it is once, few, many or a size class.

v_gene	d_gene	abundance	j_gene	CDR3aa	CDR3nt
TRBV2	.	.	TRBJ2-7	CASTGRLEQYF	TGTGCCAGCACAGGACGTTTGGAGCAGTACTTC
TRBV19	.	many	TRBJ2-7	CASSITGSRSYEQYF	TGTGCCAGTAGTATTACCGGGAGCCGCTCCTACGAGCAGTACTTC
TRBV20-1	TRBD1	.	TRBJ1-2	CSATRDRGHGYTF	TGCAGTGCTACCCGGGACAGGGGGCATGGCTACACCTTC
TRBV19	.	few	TRBJ2-1	CASSINNEQFF	TGTGCCAGTAGTATTAACAATGAGCAGTTCTTC
TRBV6-2/TRBV6-3	TRBD1	.	TRBJ2-1	CASSYTAGSPQGAAEQFF	TGTGCCAGCAGTTACACAGCAGGTTCCCCACAGGGGGCAGCTGAGCAGTTCTTC
TRBV4-1	.	many	TRBJ2-1	CASSQGLGLGGYNEQFF	TGCGCCAGCAGCCAAGGCCTAGGACTAGGGGGCTACAATGAGCAGTTCTTC
TRBV10-1	.	.	TRBJ1-3	CASSFQGSISATIYF	TGCGCCAGCAGTTTCCAGGGATCCATCTCTGCCACCATATATTTT
TRBV10-1	TRBD2	.	TRBJ2-7	CASSESGGSPYEQYF	TGCGCCAGCAGTGAGTCGGGCGGGAGTCCCTACGAGCAGTACTTC
TRBV20-1	TRBD2	many	TRBJ2-2	CSARASGSPGELFF	TGCAGTGCTAGGGCTAGCGGGAGTCCCGGGGAGCTGTTTTTT
TRBV7-2	.	many	TRBJ2-2	CASSLNAANTGELFF	TGTGCCAGCAGCTTAAATGCCGCGAACACCGGGGAGCTGTTTTTT
TRBV7-9	TRBD1	.	TRBJ1-6	CASSYGQGLALHF	TGTGCCAGCAGTTACGGACAGGGTCTCGCCCTCCACTTT
TRBV20-1	TRBD1	.	TRBJ2-7	CSAGDRGYEQYF	TGCAGTGCTGGGGACAGAGGATACGAGCAGTACTTC
TRBV24-1	TRBD1	many	TRBJ1-2	CATSRGPYGYTF	TGTGCCACCAGCAGGGGGCCCTATGGCTACACCTTC
TRBV7-8	TRBD1	.	TRBJ1-1	CASSRSTGGNTEAFF	TGTGCCAGCAGCCGATCGACAGGGGGGAACACTGAAGCTTTCTTT
TRBV11-2	TRBD2	once	TRBJ2-1	CASSRAGGSYNEQFF	TGTGCCAGCAGTCGAGCGGGGGGTTCCTACAATGAGCAGTTCTTC
TRBV20-1	.	many	TRBJ2-7	CSAREAGTYEQYF	TGCAGTGCTAGAGAAGCGGGCACCTACGAGCAGTACTTC
TRBV16	TRBD2	.	TRBJ2-7	CASSQRGRDYPNEQYF	TGTGCCAGCAGCCAGCGAGGGCGGGACTACCCTAACGAGCAGTACTTC
TRBV5-6	TRBD2	many	TRBJ2-1	CASRLSGDRFVQFF	TGTGCCAGCAGACTGAGCGGGGATCGGTTTGTGCAGTTCTTC
TRBV20-1	.	.	TRBJ1-5	CSARDSNQPLHF	TGCAGTGCTAGGGATAGCAATCAGCCCCTGCATTTT
TRBV5-1	.	many	TRBJ1-1	CASSSPYSTRGITEAFF	TGCGCCAGCAGCTCCCCTTATTCAACTAGAGGCATCACTGAAGCTTTCTTT
TRBV10-3	.	.	TRBJ2-2	CAIRKTGELFF	TGTGCCATCAGGAAGACAGGGGAGCTGTTTTTT
TRBV19	TRBD2	.	TRBJ2-3	CASSMSTSRASDTQYF	TGTGCCAGTAGTATGTCGACTAGCAGGGCTTCAGATACGCAGTATTTT
TRBV10-3	.	.	TRBJ1-2	CAMVRAYGYTF	TGTGCCATGGTCAGGGCGTACGGCTACACCTTC
TRBV6-2/TRBV6-3	TRBD1	.	TRBJ2-7	CASSSPEVRGIDEQYF	TGTGCCAGCAGTTCCCCCGAGGTCAGGGGGATAGACGAGCAGTACTTC
TRBV20-1	.	.	TRBJ2-5	CSAHGGGTGETQYF	TGCAGTGCCCACGGGGGTGGAACCGGGGAGACCCAGTACTTC
TRBV7-9	.	once	TRBJ2-5	CASSLVAEETQYF	TGTGCCAGCAGCTTAGTTGCAGAAGAGACCCAGTACTTC
TRBV6-1	.	few	TRBJ2-2	CASSRQGGNTGELFF	TGTGCCAGCAGTCGACAGGGAGGTAACACCGGGGAGCTGTTTTTT
TRBV29-1	.	few	TRBJ2-7	CSVLVINSYEQYF	TGCAGCGTTCTAGTGATTAACTCCTACGAGCAGTACTTC
TRBV7-6	.	once	TRBJ2-3	CASSPGRQSSTDTQYF	TGTGCCAGCAGCCCCGGGCGTCAAAGTAGCACAGATACGCAGTATTTT
TRBV29-1	TRBD1	many	TRBJ2-7	CSVSGQGRFEQYF	TGCAGCGTGAGCGGACAGGGGAGGTTCGAGCAGTACTTC
TRBV2	.	many	TRBJ1-1	CASSERGVRNTEAFF	TGTGCCAGCAGTGAACGAGGTGTGAGGAACACTGAAGCTTTCTTT
TRBV20-1	.	few	TRBJ2-7	CSAREGVGGYEQYF	TGCAGTGCTAGGGAGGGGGTGGGGGGGTACGAGCAGTACTTC
TRBV2	.	.	TRBJ2-5	CASSDGVGLKTQYF	TGTGCCAGCAGTGATGGGGTGGGTTTGAAGACCCAGTACTTC
TRBV7-3	TRBD1	many	TRBJ1-5	CASSLGGQGQPNQPQHF	TGTGCCAGCAGCTTGGGAGGACAGGGACAGCCCAATCAGCCCCAGCATTTT
TRBV7-6	TRBD1	.	TRBJ2-7	CASSLGDRGNYEQYF	TGTGCCAGCAGCTTAGGGGACAGGGGAAACTACGAGCAGTACTTC
TRBV7-9	.	few	TRBJ1-1	CASRPGNTEAFF	TGTGCCAGCAGACCAGGGAACACTGAAGCTTTCTTT
TRBV10-2	.	.	TRBJ2-7	CASSDGGASYEQYF	TGCGCCAGCAGTGATGGGGGGGCCTCCTACGAGCAGTACTTC
TRBV2	.	.	TRBJ1-3	CASSDAASGNTIYF	TGTGCCAGCAGTGACGCGGCTTCTGGAAACACCATATATTTT
TRBV25-1	TRBD1	.	TRBJ2-7	CASSPGTGSYEQCF	TGTGCCAGCAGCCCGGGGACAGGGTCATACGAGCAGTGCTTC
TRBV5-1	.	.	TRBJ1-6	CASSSLNPIDSPLHF	TGCGCCAGCAGCTCGCTGAATCCTATCGATTCACCCCTCCACTTT
TRBV20-1	TRBD2	many	TRBJ2-7	CSARDPSGRSFYEQYF	TGCAGTGCTAGAGATCCTAGCGGGAGATCCTTCTACGAGCAGTACTTC
TRBV9	TRBD2	many	TRBJ2-1	CASSPQAGGAYNEQFF	TGTGCCAGCAGCCCCCAAGCGGGGGGCGCCTACAATGAGCAGTTCTTC
TRBV15	.	few	TRBJ2-1	CATSRDFLGWAFF	TGTGCCACCAGCAGAGATTTCCTCGGGTGGGCGTTCTTC
TRBV20-1	.	many	TRBJ2-2	CSAGGGGANTGELFF	TGCAGTGCCGGCGGAGGGGGGGCGAACACCGGGGAGCTGTTTTTT
TRBV7-9	TRBD1	many	TRBJ1-2	CASSLGTGFYGYTF	TGTGCCAGCAGCTTGGGGACAGGGTTCTATGGCTACACCTTC
TRBV2	.	.	TRBJ1-3	CASSDSGATGNTIYF	TGTGCCAGCAGTGATAGCGGGGCCACTGGAAACACCATATATTTT
TRBV12-3/TRBV12-4	.	many	TRBJ1-5	CASTPQVTEPQHF	TGTGCCAGCACCCCTCAGGTAACGGAGCCCCAGCATTTT
TRBV20-1	.	.	TRBJ1-5	CSARDSWQDQPQHF	TGCAGTGCTAGAGATAGCTGGCAAGATCAGCCCCAGCATTTT
TRBV20-1	TRBD2	.	TRBJ2-1	CSALAGGPDEQFF	TGCAGTGCCCTTGCGGGGGGGCCCGATGAGCAGTTCTTC
TRBV20-1	TRBD1	many	TRBJ2-3	CSARGTGGTDTQYF	TGCAGTGCTAGGGGGACAGGGGGCACAGATACGCAGTATTTT
TRBV20-1	.	once	TRBJ1-3	CSASPDRTGNTIYF	TGCAGTGCTAGCCCCGATCGGACCGGAAACACCATATATTTT
TRBV5-1	TRBD1	many	TRBJ1-1	CASSYGTGSFLDTEAFF	TGCGCCAGCAGCTACGGGACAGGTTCTTTTCTCGACACTGAAGCTTTCTTT
TRBV19	TRBD2	many	TRBJ2-7	CASSATLGSGRREQYF	TGTGCCAGTAGTGCCACCCTGGGAAGCGGGAGAAGAGAGCAGTACTTC
TRBV20-1	TRBD2	.	TRBJ2-7	CSAQVAGSSSYEQYF	TGCAGTGCCCAGGTAGCGGGGAGTAGCTCCTACGAGCAGTACTTC
TRBV19	.	many	TRBJ2-1	CASSIGRDGEQFF	TGTGCCAGTAGTATAGGTAGGGATGGTGAGCAGTTCTTC
TRBV5-5	.	.	TRBJ2-5	CASSLSRLVETQYF	TGTGCCAGCAGTCTGTCGCGACTAGTTGAGACCCAGTACTTC
TRBV13	TRBD1	.	TRBJ2-7	CASSLEGTGGYNEQYF	TGTGCCAGCAGCTTAGAAGGGACAGGGGGCTACAATGAGCAGTACTTC
TRBV5-1	TRBD2	many	TRBJ2-3	CASSLGAGGTTDTQYF	TGCGCCAGCAGCTTGGGAGCCGGGGGGACCACAGATACGCAGTATTTT
TRBV25-1	.	.	TRBJ1-3	CASSEYVGNTIYF	TGTGCCAGCAGTGAATACGTTGGAAACACCATATATTTT